Each of the 16 T cell receptor beta chains below was sequenced from the same sample in a study of blood T cell repertoires in COVID-19. This table comes from immunoSEQ multiplex PCR, and its TCRdb copy is limited to in-frame clones, with some not included. The data hold 650,000 to 800,000 clones, with approximately 90% observed a single time. The sequenced sample was peripheral blood. Receptor source: a woman aged 18-30 years with acute or convalescent COVID-19.

The V call is TRBV19, the J call TRBJ2-7; D is perhaps TRBD1 (6 bases). Germline V gene sequence: CDR1 LNHDA, CDR2 SQIVND (reference sequence). The V end lost 9 bases, the J end lost 3 bases, and 24 bases lay between the germline ends. This CDR3 contains 16 residues. The CDR3 spells CASSTGYGFLNYEQYF. CDR3 sequence (DNA): TGTGCCAGCTCGACAGGTTACGGTTTCCTCAACTACGAGCAGTACTTC.

This chain uses TRBV5-1 with TRBJ1-2, with 8 bases aligning to TRBD1. V shed 1 base and J 13 bases; nucleotides not matched to a gene: 12. Germline assignment: CDR1 SGHRS and CDR2 YFSETQ. This CDR3 is built from 14 residues. The CDR3 nucleotides are TGCGCCAGCAGCTTGATGGGACAGGCCTATATGTGCACCTTC. Translated, it gives CASSLMGQAYMCTF.

This clone was detected once. J is TRBJ1-1 and V is TRBV9; D might be TRBD1 (6 bases). Germline lookup yields CDR1 SGDLS and CDR2 YYNGEE. The CDR3 is made up of 14 amino acids. Trimming took 3 bases from V and 3 from J, leaving 12 bases between them. The CDR3 DNA reads as TGTGCCAGCAGCGGCCAAGGGGGACACACTGAAGCTTTCTTT. Its protein product is CASSGQGGHTEAFF.

Only one count was recorded for this clone. The chain employs TRBV7-8 and TRBJ2-7; 9 bases are a match to TRBD1. The CDR3 loop spans 18 amino acids. Germline trimming cut 6 bases from V and 1 base from J; bases unmatched to any gene: 16. CDR1 is SGHVS, CDR2 FQNEAQ, per germline. The CDR3 is CASSSKGVRDRASYEQYF. In DNA, the CDR3 is TGTGCCAGCAGTTCCAAGGGGGTGAGGGACAGGGCATCCTACGAGCAGTACTTC.

V gene TRBV19 combines with J gene TRBJ1-1; D ambiguous. This CDR3 region has 13 residues. Germline CDR1 and CDR2: LNHDA and SQIVND (reference sequence). V was trimmed by 2 bases and J by 0 bases, leaving 4 bases between them. The DNA for the CDR3 is TGTGCCAGTAGTATATATTTGAACACTGAAGCTTTCTTT. Translated: CASSIYLNTEAFF.

The gene calls are TRBV5-1 and TRBJ2-7; TRBD2 agrees at 7 bases. V lost 4 bases, J lost 3 bases, and 10 bases stayed unmatched. Germline V gives CDR1 SGHRS, CDR2 YFSETQ. The CDR3 is 15 residues long. The CDR3 coding sequence is TGCGCCAGCAGCCCTTTCGCGGGGGACCTCTACGAGCAGTACTTC. Translation: CASSPFAGDLYEQYF.

This clone was counted a single time. V usage is TRBV11-2 and J usage is TRBJ2-3; a possible D gene is TRBD2 (6 bases). V lost 5 bases and J lost 0, with 12 bases in between. CDR1 and CDR2 (germline): SGHAT, FQNNGV. This CDR3 is 15 amino acids long. This CDR3 reads CASSPRGTSTDTQYF. DNA for the CDR3: TGTGCCAGCAGCCCAAGAGGGACTAGCACAGATACGCAGTATTTT.

The chain combines TRBV23-1 with TRBJ2-7, with 7 bases identical to TRBD1. TRBV23-1 is assigned to the ORF class and has an uncertain function. V gave up 4 bases and J gave up 3 bases; unmatched junction bases: 12. The CDR3 runs to 16 residues. The CDR3 coding sequence is TGCGCCAGCAGTCCCTCTTGGGGGACAGAGGTCTACGAGCAGTACTTC. Translating it yields CASSPSWGTEVYEQYF.

Here the CDR3 DNA reads TGTGCCAGCAGCTTGAATCCGGAGACTGAAGCTTTCTTT. As protein: CASSLNPETEAFF. The rearrangement links TRBV5-4 to TRBJ1-1, with D hard to call. The V end lost 1 base, the J end lost 5 bases, and 9 bases lay between the germline ends. In germline, CDR1 is SGHNT, CDR2 YYREEE (reference sequence). This CDR3 has 13 amino acids.

The CDR3, as DNA: TGTGCCAGCAGTTACTCTAGCGGGGGAACTATCTTCTACAATGAGCAGTTCTTC. Amino acid sequence: CASSYSSGGTIFYNEQFF. This rearrangement joins TRBV6-2 or TRBV6-3 to TRBJ2-1; 9 bases are shared with TRBD2. This CDR3 has 18 residues. Germline V gene lookup returns CDR1 MNHEY and CDR2 SVGEGT. V shed 0 bases, J shed 3 bases, and the junction held 9 bases outside the gene matches.

A single count supports this clone. This sequence joins TRBV4-1 and TRBJ1-5; TRBD1 matches 8 bases. J was trimmed by 0 bases and V by 4 bases; bases with no gene match: 14. Germline V gene lookup returns CDR1 MGHRA and CDR2 YSYEKL. The CDR3 runs 19 residues. For the CDR3, the DNA is TGCGCCAGCAGCCCCACCCGGGACAGGCGTAACTATAGCAATCAGCCCCAGCATTTT. It translates to CASSPTRDRRNYSNQPQHF.

On this clone itself: One junction end disagrees with the germline gene, perhaps due to a read error. This chain joins TRBV11-3 and TRBJ2-3; D is perhaps TRBD1 (5 bases). CDR1 is SGHNT, CDR2 YENEEA, per germline. The CDR3 sequence is 15 residues long. CDR3 loop: CAGSLGAGKQDTQYF. CDR3 coding DNA: TGTGCCGGCAGCTTAGGTGCAGGGAAGCAAGATACGCAGTATTTT.

The J gene is TRBJ1-1, the V gene TRBV4-1; TRBD1 agrees at 9 bases. This CDR3 is 17 amino acids long. Germline V gene lookup returns CDR1 MGHRA and CDR2 YSYEKL. J gave up 6 bases and V 4 bases, and 15 bases lay outside the gene matches. CDR3 in amino acids: CASSRSLTGTGTSEAFF. The CDR3 DNA follows: TGCGCCAGCAGCCGGTCACTCACCGGGACAGGGACATCTGAAGCTTTCTTT.

V and J are TRBV5-1 and TRBJ1-1; D not resolved. This CDR3 spans 14 amino acids. CDR1 SGHRS and CDR2 YFSETQ come from the germline V gene. The V gene lost 0 bases and the J gene lost 3 bases, with 9 bases spanning the gap. In nucleotides, the CDR3 is TGCGCCAGCAGCTTGGCAATCGGGTACACTGAAGCTTTCTTT. It translates to CASSLAIGYTEAFF.

V and J are TRBV4-3 and TRBJ1-6, with D possibly TRBD1 on 5 matching bases. The V gene's germline CDR1 is LGHNA and CDR2 YSLEER. CDR3 length: 15 amino acids. V lost 0 bases and J 6 bases, leaving 9 bases between the germline ends. The CDR3 DNA reads TGCGCCAGCAGCCAAGATCAGGGTCCTAATTCACCCCTCCACTTT. As protein: CASSQDQGPNSPLHF.

The V call is TRBV20-1, the J call TRBJ2-7, with no clear D. The CDR3 length is 11 residues. Germline CDR1 DFQATT, CDR2 SNEGSKA (reference sequence). The V gene lost 4 bases and the J gene lost 2 bases, with 6 bases spanning the gap. CDR3 residues: CSAIVPYEQYF. CDR3 coding DNA: TGCAGTGCTATAGTCCCCTACGAGCAGTACTTC.